These 14 T cell receptor beta chains were sequenced from one sample in a study of cytomegalovirus exposure and HLA in healthy donors. The PCR contained 60 Vbeta and 13 Jbeta primers. Repertoires were generated with immunoSEQ multiplex PCR, while TCRdb's copy carries only in-frame clones and drops some. The sample holds about 140,000 clones; around 78% are singletons and the top ten take around 2.5%. Input material: PBMCs. These receptors all stem from a woman between 18 and 29 years old in good health and CMV-seropositive.

The rearrangement uses TRBV27 and TRBJ2-1; TRBD1 matches 7 bases. Germline CDR1 and CDR2: MNHEY and SMNVEV (reference sequence). After removal of 6 bases from V and 5 bases from J, the junction contained 10 bases not matched to a gene. This CDR3 contains 15 residues. The CDR3 sequence: CASSLTGVGHNEQFF. The DNA for the CDR3 is TGTGCCAGCAGCCTAACAGGGGTGGGTCACAATGAGCAGTTCTTC.

V and J are TRBV27 and TRBJ2-7; 9 nucleotides line up with TRBD1. Germline V gives CDR1 MNHEY, CDR2 SMNVEV (reference sequence). Losses at the gene ends were 2 bases for V and 5 bases for J; bases not matched to a gene: 7. The CDR3 consists of 15 residues. CDR3 in DNA: TGTGCCAGCAGTTTAGGTGGGGACAGGGACCACGAGCAGTACTTC. This codes for CASSLGGDRDHEQYF.

This clone was found once. The chain links TRBV2 to TRBJ1-3; D gene ambiguous. The length of the CDR3 is 15 residues. Trimming shortened V by 4 bases and J by 4 bases, and 14 bases separated the two germline ends. Germline V gives CDR1 SNHLY, CDR2 FYNNEI. CDR3 protein: CASSGQLIVGNTIYF. CDR3 nucleotide sequence: TGTGCCAGCAGTGGACAACTTATTGTAGGAAACACCATATATTTT.

The chain is built from TRBV14 and TRBJ2-3, with a weak D call TRBD1 (5 bases). Germline V lookup: CDR1 SGHDN, CDR2 FVKESK. V was clipped by 0 bases and J by 0 bases, with 10 bases between them. The CDR3 has 16 amino acids. The DNA for the CDR3 is TGTGCCAGCAGCCAAGAAACAGGCATTAGCACAGATACGCAGTATTTT. Protein: CASSQETGISTDTQYF.

The chain joins TRBV5-6 to TRBJ2-5, with TRBD2 identical over 9 bases. With V trimmed by 0 bases and J by 5 bases, 14 bases remained unmatched. The CDR3 totals 18 residues. In germline, CDR1 is SGHDT, CDR2 YYEEEE. CDR3 in amino acids: CASSLAGGRGGRMETQYF. In DNA, the CDR3 is TGTGCCAGCAGCTTGGCGGGGGGGCGGGGGGGCCGTATGGAGACCCAGTACTTC. The complete variable domain, with remaining parts taken from reference TRBV5-6 and TRBJ2-5, reads DAGVTQSPTHLIKTRGQQVTLRCSPKSGHDTVSWYQQALGQGPQFIFQYYEEEERQRGNFPDRFSGHQFPNYSSELNVNALLLGDSALYLCASSLAGGRGGRMETQYFGPGTRLLVL.

This chain uses TRBV7-2 with TRBJ1-1, with 7 bases matching TRBD1. Germline assignment: CDR1 SGHTA and CDR2 FQGNSA. The CDR3 is made up of 15 amino acids. V was pared by 5 bases and J by 5 bases, with 11 bases of the junction left unmatched. The CDR3 protein is CASSPRQGKGTEAFF. The CDR3 region has the DNA TGTGCCAGCAGCCCAAGACAGGGAAAAGGGACTGAAGCTTTCTTT.

J is TRBJ1-5 and V is TRBV6-1; D is possibly TRBD1 (6 bases). The CDR3 length is 15 residues. The ends were cut back, 2 bases at V and 0 bases at J, with 8 bases in the middle. The germline V gene encodes CDR1 MNHNS and CDR2 SASEGT. CDR3 loop: CASSETGLSNQPQHF. In nucleotides, the CDR3 is TGTGCCAGCAGTGAAACAGGGCTTAGCAATCAGCCCCAGCATTTT.

This chain connects TRBV11-3 to TRBJ2-5; the match to TRBD1 covers 10 bases. CDR1 and CDR2 from the germline V gene are SGHNT and YENEEA. The CDR3 covers 16 residues. The junction had 10 bases not matched to a gene; V was cut back by 4 bases and J by 5 bases. CDR3 region: CASSSPDPGQGETQYF. CDR3 nucleotide sequence: TGTGCCAGCAGCTCTCCGGATCCGGGACAGGGGGAGACCCAGTACTTC.

CDR3 DNA sequence: TGTGCCATCAGGGGACAGGATAGTTCCTATGGCTACACCTTC. Its protein is CAIRGQDSSYGYTF. This chain uses TRBV10-3 with TRBJ1-2, with 8 bases aligning to TRBD1. The CDR3 runs 14 residues. Trimming cost V 6 bases and J 4 bases; bases outside gene matches: 7. The V gene's germline CDR1 is ENHRY and CDR2 SYGVKD.

The rearrangement links TRBV4-3 to TRBJ2-7, with 10 bases that match TRBD2. Unmatched junction bases numbered 2, after V lost 2 bases and J lost 4 bases. The CDR3 is 14 residues long. Germline V gene lookup returns CDR1 LGHNA and CDR2 YSLEER. CDR3 in DNA: TGCGCCAGCAGCCAACAACTAGCGGGATACGAGCAGTACTTC. Its protein product is CASSQQLAGYEQYF.

This clone occurred a few times. V and J are TRBV29-1 and TRBJ2-7, with 7 bases matching TRBD1. The CDR3 totals 11 residues. The trim removed 6 bases at V and 6 bases at J, leaving 5 bases unmatched. CDR1 is SQVTM and CDR2 is ANQGSEA in the germline V gene. Written as DNA, the CDR3 is TGCAGCGTAGAGACAGGGCCCGAGCAGTACTTC. Translation: CSVETGPEQYF.

This chain joins TRBV10-3 and TRBJ1-2, with a tentative D call TRBD1 (6 bases). V was cut by 4 bases and J by 2 bases, with 14 bases left in between. Per germline, CDR1 ENHRY and CDR2 SYGVKD. The CDR3 has 15 amino acids. CDR3: CAISGGQEPNYGYTF. CDR3 nucleotides: TGTGCCATCAGTGGGGGGCAGGAGCCAAACTATGGCTACACCTTC.

V and J are TRBV18 and TRBJ2-1; 8 nucleotides agree with TRBD1. This CDR3 is 16 amino acids long. Germline CDR1 reads KGHSH; CDR2 reads LQKENI. The V and J ends lost 5 bases and 4 bases, in that order; junction bases with no gene match: 10. The CDR3 DNA is TGTGCCAGCTCAGGTCGTGGGGGACAGGCTTACAATGAGCAGTTCTTC. It specifies CASSGRGGQAYNEQFF.

This clone has only one observation. The V and J genes are TRBV18 and TRBJ1-1; 7 bases are a match to TRBD1. V lost 6 bases to trimming and J lost 5 bases; unmatched junction nucleotides: 9. Germline V CDR1 and CDR2: KGHSH, LQKENI. The CDR3 is made up of 14 amino acids. DNA for the CDR3: TGTGCCAGCTCGATTAACAGGGGAGGAACTGAAGCTTTCTTT. Translated: CASSINRGGTEAFF.